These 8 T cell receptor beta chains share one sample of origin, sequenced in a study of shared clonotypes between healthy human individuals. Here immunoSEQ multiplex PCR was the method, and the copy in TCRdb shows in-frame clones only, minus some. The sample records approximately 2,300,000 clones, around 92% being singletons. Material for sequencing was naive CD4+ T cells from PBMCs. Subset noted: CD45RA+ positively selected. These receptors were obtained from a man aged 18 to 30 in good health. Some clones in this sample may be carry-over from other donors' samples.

CDR3 amino acids: CASSELPRQQYF. The CDR3 DNA reads as TGTGCCAGCAGTGAACTACCGAGGCAGCAGTACTTC. The rearrangement uses TRBV6-1 and TRBJ2-7; the D is unclear. Looked up from germline, CDR1 is MNHNS and CDR2 is SASEGT. V gave up 2 bases and J gave up 8 bases, with 10 bases separating them. This CDR3 has 12 amino acids.

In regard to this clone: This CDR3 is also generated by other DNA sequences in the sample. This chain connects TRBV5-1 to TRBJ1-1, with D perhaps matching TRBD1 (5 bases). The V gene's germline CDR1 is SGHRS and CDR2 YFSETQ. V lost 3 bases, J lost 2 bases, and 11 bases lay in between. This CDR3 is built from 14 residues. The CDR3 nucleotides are TGCGCCAGCAGCTCGCAGGGAGCAAACACTGAAGCTTTCTTT. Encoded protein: CASSSQGANTEAFF.

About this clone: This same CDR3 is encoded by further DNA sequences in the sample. The CDR3 nucleotides are TGTGCCAGCAGTTTAGGGGGGCGTACTGAAGCTTTCTTT. This encodes CASSLGGRTEAFF. The rearrangement links TRBV28 to TRBJ1-1, with a weak D call TRBD1 (6 bases). V lost 2 bases to trimming and J lost 5 bases, with 9 bases between them. This CDR3 contains 13 residues. From germline, CDR1 is MDHEN and CDR2 SYDVKM.

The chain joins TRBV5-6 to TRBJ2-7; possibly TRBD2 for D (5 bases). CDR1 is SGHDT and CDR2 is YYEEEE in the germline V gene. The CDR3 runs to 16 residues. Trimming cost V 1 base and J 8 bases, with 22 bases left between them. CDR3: CASSLRVGGLLSQQYF. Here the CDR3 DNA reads TGTGCCAGCAGCTTGAGGGTTGGCGGACTTCTTTCCCAGCAGTACTTC.

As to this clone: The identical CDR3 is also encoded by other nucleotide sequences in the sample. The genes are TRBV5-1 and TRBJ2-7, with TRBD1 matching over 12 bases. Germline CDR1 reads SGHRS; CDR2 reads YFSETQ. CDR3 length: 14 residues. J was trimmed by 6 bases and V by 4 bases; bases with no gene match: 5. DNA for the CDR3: TGCGCCAGCAGCCCGGGACAGGGGGCCTCCGAGCAGTACTTC. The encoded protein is CASSPGQGASEQYF.

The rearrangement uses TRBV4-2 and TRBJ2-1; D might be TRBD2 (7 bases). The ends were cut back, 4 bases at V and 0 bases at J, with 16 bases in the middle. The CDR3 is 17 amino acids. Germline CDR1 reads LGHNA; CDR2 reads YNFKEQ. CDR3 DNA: TGTGCCAGCAGCCCAAGGGGGGGAGGCCTCTCCTACAATGAGCAGTTCTTC. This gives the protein CASSPRGGGLSYNEQFF.

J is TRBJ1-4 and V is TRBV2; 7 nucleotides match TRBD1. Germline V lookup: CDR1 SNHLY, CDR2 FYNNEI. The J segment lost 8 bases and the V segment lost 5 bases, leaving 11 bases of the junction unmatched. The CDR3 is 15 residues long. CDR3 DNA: TGTGCCAGCAGTCGGGGGACGGCACAGGGGGAAAAACTGTTTTTT. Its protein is CASSRGTAQGEKLFF.

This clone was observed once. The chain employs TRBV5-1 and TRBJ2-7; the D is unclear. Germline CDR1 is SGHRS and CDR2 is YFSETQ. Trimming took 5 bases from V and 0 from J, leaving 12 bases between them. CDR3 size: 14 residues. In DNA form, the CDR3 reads TGCGCCAGCAGGGTGGTGGGTTCCTCCTACGAGCAGTACTTC. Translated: CASRVVGSSYEQYF.